This T cell receptor beta chain was sequenced during a study of beta chain features in type 1 diabetes. Background on the study: Patients were similar to healthy donors in age and gender (as well as in cell yields). Study-wide results and limits: The study found fewer insertions and more deletions at VDJ junctions in type 1 diabetes patients.

This clone was recorded at least ten times. What it recognizes is unknown. Reverse transcribing all isolated RNA meant expressed TCRB transcripts were sequenced. Profiled with immunoSEQ multiplex PCR; TCRdb holds only in-frame clones, not every one. The repertoire includes approximately 150,000 clones, 9.5% to 10% of them detected once, and 0.55% to 0.75% sits in the top ten. Material for sequencing was central memory CD4+ T cells from blood. The clonotype comes from a woman in her 40s in good health.

DNA for the CDR3: TGTGCCAGCAGCCATACTGGACAGGGTCAACGTGGCTACACCTTC. Its translation is CASSHTGQGQRGYTF. The genes are TRBV13 and TRBJ1-2; 8 nucleotides line up with TRBD1. The CDR3 is made up of 15 amino acids. The germline V gene has CDR1 PRHDT and CDR2 FYEKMQ (reference sequence). V lost 5 bases, J lost 7 bases, and 12 bases stayed unmatched.